The 12 T cell receptor beta chains listed next were all sequenced from one sample in a study of blood T cell repertoires in COVID-19. Data came from immunoSEQ multiplex PCR; TCRdb stores just in-frame clones and leaves some out. The sample has fewer than 85,000 clones; over 85% are singletons. Sequenced input: peripheral blood. Every receptor here comes from a man aged 45 to 65 with active COVID-19.

This rearrangement joins TRBV4-1 to TRBJ2-1; 8 nucleotides align to TRBD1. This CDR3 has 17 amino acids. V lost 3 bases and J lost 5; bases outside the gene matches: 12. Germline values: CDR1 MGHRA, CDR2 YSYEKL. CDR3 region: CASSQVQGQGPNNEQFF. In DNA, the CDR3 is TGCGCCAGCAGCCAGGTGCAAGGACAGGGACCTAACAATGAGCAGTTCTTC.

The rearrangement uses TRBV29-1 and TRBJ2-7; D remains ambiguous. Germline V lookup: CDR1 SQVTM, CDR2 ANQGSEA. CDR3 length: 12 residues. V lost 0 bases and J 3 bases, leaving 6 bases between the germline ends. The CDR3 bases are TGCAGCGTTGAAGATCCACTCTACGAGCAGTACTTC. It translates to CSVEDPLYEQYF.

The rearrangement joins TRBV28 to TRBJ1-5; TRBD1 aligns across 9 bases. Germline lookup yields CDR1 MDHEN and CDR2 SYDVKM. This CDR3 comprises 18 residues. V gave up 5 bases and J gave up 7 bases; unmatched junction bases: 18. The CDR3 protein is CASSLLRGVQGAGQPQHF. The CDR3 DNA sequence: TGTGCCAGCAGTCTTCTTCGGGGGGTACAGGGGGCCGGGCAGCCCCAGCATTTT. The full variable domain, in which reference TRBV28 and TRBJ1-5 provide the parts outside the CDR3, is DVKVTQSSRYLVKRTGEKVFLECVQDMDHENMFWYRQDPGLGLRLIYFSYDVKMKEKGDIPEGYSVSREKKERFSLILESASTNQTSMYLCASSLLRGVQGAGQPQHFGDGTRLSIL.

CDR3 nucleotide sequence: TGTGCCAGCAGTTCCCAGAGGTACTCCTACGAGCAGTACTTC. It encodes CASSSQRYSYEQYF. This sequence joins TRBV27 and TRBJ2-7; D remains unclear. Germline CDR1 is MNHEY and CDR2 is SMNVEV (reference sequence). The germline V and J ends were trimmed by 4 bases and 0 bases, with 10 bases remaining between them. The CDR3 spans 14 residues.

The chain uses TRBV3-1 (or the pseudogene TRBV3-2) and TRBJ2-5; TRBD1 matches 11 bases. J was trimmed by 2 bases and V by 4 bases; bases with no gene match: 6. This CDR3 comprises 16 residues. From germline, CDR1 is LGHDT and CDR2 YNNKEL (reference sequence). The CDR3 spells CASSPGQGAWQETQYF. CDR3 DNA sequence: TGTGCCAGCAGCCCCGGACAGGGGGCATGGCAAGAGACCCAGTACTTC.

This clone was found once. Germline is not matched at one junction end, which may reflect a read error. This rearrangement joins TRBV6-6 to TRBJ1-2, with 7 positions matching TRBD1. Germline loops: CDR1 MNHNY, CDR2 SVGAGI (reference sequence). The CDR3 extends over 13 amino acids. CDR3 sequence: CASSPRQGYGYTF. The CDR3 region has the DNA TGTGCCAGCAGTCCAAGACAGGGATATGGCTACACTTTC.

A few counts support this clone. This chain connects TRBV18 to TRBJ1-6; a weak D match, TRBD1 (5 bases). This CDR3 is built from 11 residues. Trimming shortened V by 5 bases and J by 15 bases, and 11 bases separated the two germline ends. CDR1 and CDR2 (germline): KGHSH, LQKENI. CDR3 sequence (DNA): TGTGCCAGCTCAAACGGACAAGTCCTCCACTTT. As protein: CASSNGQVLHF.

For this clone: The junction departs from germline at one end; a sequencing error may be responsible. The V gene is TRBV12-3 or TRBV12-4, the J gene TRBJ1-4; unclear D gene. The CDR3 loop spans 12 amino acids. CDR3 in DNA: TGTGCCTGTGGTCAAACTGATGAAAAACTGTTTTTT. Amino acid sequence: CACGQTDEKLFF.

This clone was seen just once. This chain joins TRBV23-1 and TRBJ2-7; 9 bases are a match to TRBD1. TRBV23-1 is filed as an ORF, its function uncertain. This CDR3 contains 15 residues. Trimming removed 2 bases from V and 7 bases from J; junction bases left unmatched: 9. The CDR3 protein is CASSQHRDRDGEQYF. CDR3 nucleotide sequence: TGCGCCAGCAGTCAACACCGGGACAGGGATGGAGAGCAGTACTTC.

The chain is built from TRBV5-1 and TRBJ2-5; 9 bases are a match to TRBD1. This CDR3 is built from 13 residues. CDR1 and CDR2 (germline): SGHRS, YFSETQ. V lost 7 bases and J lost 3; bases outside the gene matches: 4. CDR3 in amino acids: CASCRDREETQYF. The CDR3 DNA reads as TGCGCCAGCTGCCGGGACAGGGAAGAGACCCAGTACTTC.

The genes are TRBV7-2 and TRBJ2-1; the match to TRBD2 covers 7 bases. Germline V CDR1 and CDR2: SGHTA, FQGNSA. The V and J ends lost 2 bases and 0 bases, in that order; junction bases with no gene match: 1. The CDR3 extends over 15 amino acids. This CDR3 reads CASSLRGDSYNEQFF. The CDR3 DNA is TGTGCCAGCAGCTTACGGGGGGACTCCTACAATGAGCAGTTCTTC.

The count of this clone is one. The chain's CDR3 is CATSRVRTGGTYEQYF. The CDR3 DNA reads as TGTGCCACCAGCAGAGTGAGGACAGGGGGTACCTACGAGCAGTACTTC. The chain recombines TRBV15 with TRBJ2-7, with 10 bases lining up with TRBD1. The CDR3 sequence is 16 residues long. The trim removed 1 base at V and 2 bases at J, leaving 5 bases unmatched. From germline, CDR1 is LNHNV and CDR2 YYDKDF (reference sequence).